Included here is one T cell receptor beta chain sequence, with context. What it binds is unknown. The V gene lost 5 bases and the J gene lost 4 bases, with 12 bases spanning the gap. The germline CDR1 and CDR2 sequences are DFQATT and SNEGSKA (reference sequence). CDR3 size: 12 residues. TCRdb passed the 5' RACE reads through MiXCR, listing each CDR3 protein once. The sample has a few hundred thousand distinct CDR3 sequences; around 25% are singletons. This sample is drawn from a study of T-cell memory formation after mild COVID-19. General study findings and limits: The main location of contracting CD4+ clones was CM and EM, and that of contracting CD8+ clones was EMRA.

The clonotype was recovered from an adult woman who had mild COVID-19 (a few samples of this study predate the infection). Cell type and time point are not known. The sequencing sample was made of PBMCs or a T cell subset sorted from them (not recorded which). This chain links TRBV20-1 with TRBJ2-7, with D maybe TRBD2 (5 bases). CDR3 DNA: TGCAGTGCTCGTCTAGCTGTTTACGAGCAGTACTTC. It translates to CSARLAVYEQYF.